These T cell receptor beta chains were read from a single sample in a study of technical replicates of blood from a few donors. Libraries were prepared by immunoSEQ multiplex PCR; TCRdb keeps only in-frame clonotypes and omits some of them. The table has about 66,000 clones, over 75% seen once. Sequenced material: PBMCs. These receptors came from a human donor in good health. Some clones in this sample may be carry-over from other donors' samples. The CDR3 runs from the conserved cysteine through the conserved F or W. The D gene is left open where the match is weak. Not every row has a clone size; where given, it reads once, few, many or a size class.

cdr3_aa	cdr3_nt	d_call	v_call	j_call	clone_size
CASTEGLAGENNEQFF	TGCGCCAGCACCGAGGGACTAGCGGGGGAGAACAATGAGCAGTTCTTC	TRBD2	TRBV4-1	TRBJ2-1	NA
CATSGDPGSYNEQFF	TGTGCCACCTCCGGCGACCCGGGATCCTACAATGAGCAGTTCTTC	NA	TRBV6-5	TRBJ2-1	NA
CASSLAGFNEKLFF	TGTGCCAGCAGTTTAGCGGGGTTTAATGAAAAACTGTTTTTT	NA	TRBV27	TRBJ1-4	NA
CASGLIGSGYGYTF	TGTGCTAGTGGTTTGATAGGTTCAGGCTATGGCTACACCTTC	NA	TRBV12-5	TRBJ1-2	NA
CASSYRDRDWNSPLHF	TGTGCCAGCAGTTACAGGGACAGGGATTGGAATTCACCCCTCCACTTT	TRBD1	TRBV6-6	TRBJ1-6	once
CASSLQGGYGYTF	TGTGCCAGCAGCCTTCAGGGTGGCTATGGCTACACCTTC	NA	TRBV7-9	TRBJ1-2	NA
CASNPDGSYGYTF	TGTGCCAGCAACCCGGACGGGAGCTATGGCTACACCTTC	NA	TRBV7-2	TRBJ1-2	NA
CASSTRGGPTYEQYF	TGTGCCAGCAGCACCCGGGGAGGGCCGACCTACGAGCAGTACTTC	TRBD2	TRBV5-4	TRBJ2-7	NA
CASSVGPHTSTDTQYF	TGTGCCAGCAGCGTGGGGCCCCATACTAGCACAGATACGCAGTATTTT	NA	TRBV9	TRBJ2-3	NA
CASSEASGGRYPPYF	TGTGCCAGCAGTGAAGCATCAGGGGGCAGGTACCCTCCTTACTTC	TRBD1	TRBV6-1	TRBJ2-5	NA
CASSWENEQFF	TGTGCCAGCAGCTGGGAGAATGAGCAGTTCTTC	NA	TRBV13	TRBJ2-1	NA
CASSGDRPAYEQYF	TGTGCCAGCAGTGGGGACAGGCCTGCCTACGAGCAGTACTTC	TRBD1	TRBV6-4	TRBJ2-7	NA
CASSLQGTREQYF	TGTGCCAGCAGCTTGCAGGGGACTAGGGAGCAGTACTTC	TRBD2	TRBV5-4	TRBJ2-7	NA
CASYLSTSAEGYTF	TGCGCCAGCTACCTATCCACATCGGCGGAGGGCTACACCTTC	NA	TRBV5-1	TRBJ1-2	many
CASSLGREQPQHF	TGTGCCAGCAGCTTAGGCAGGGAACAGCCCCAGCATTTT	NA	TRBV7-2	TRBJ1-5	NA
CASSARLVSYEQYF	TGTGCCAGCAGCGCCCGACTAGTATCCTACGAGCAGTACTTC	NA	TRBV7-8	TRBJ2-7	NA
CASSLAGTGVFRGSAYEQYF	TGCGCCAGCAGCTTGGCCGGGACAGGGGTTTTTCGCGGGAGCGCCTACGAGCAGTACTTC	TRBD1	TRBV5-1	TRBJ2-7	NA
CASSMYMSSYGYTF	TGTGCCAGTAGTATGTACATGTCCAGTTATGGCTACACCTTC	NA	TRBV19	TRBJ1-2	NA
CASSQARLMNSPFGQFF	TGCGCCAGCAGCCAAGCCCGCCTCATGAACTCCCCGTTTGGGCAGTTCTTC	NA	TRBV4-1	TRBJ2-1	NA
CASSYDGGGRGEAFF	TGCGCCAGCAGCTACGATGGGGGGGGACGCGGTGAAGCTTTCTTT	NA	TRBV5-1	TRBJ1-1	NA
CASSQWTGSNTLHF	TGTGCCAGCAGCCAATGGACAGGGTCAAACACCCTCCACTTT	TRBD1	TRBV7-2	TRBJ1-6	NA
CSVEEGQGHEQYF	TGCAGCGTTGAAGAGGGGCAGGGCCACGAGCAGTACTTC	NA	TRBV29-1	TRBJ2-7	NA
CASSLGVAGGPSGELFF	TGTGCCAGCAGCTTAGGGGTAGCGGGGGGGCCGTCCGGGGAGCTGTTTTTT	TRBD2	TRBV7-2	TRBJ2-2	many
CASGRTGASGELFF	TGTGCCAGCGGCCGGACAGGGGCGAGTGGGGAGCTGTTTTTT	TRBD1	TRBV7-9	TRBJ2-2	NA
CASSHGGERYEQYF	TGTGCCAGCAGCCACGGGGGGGAGCGGTACGAGCAGTACTTC	TRBD2	TRBV5-4	TRBJ2-7	NA
CASSLEPYTRPQHF	TGTGCCAGCAGCTTAGAGCCCTATACGCGGCCCCAGCATTTT	NA	TRBV7-8	TRBJ1-5	NA
CASSQEASGGGDTQYF	TGTGCCAGCAGCCAAGAAGCTAGCGGGGGAGGAGATACGCAGTATTTT	TRBD2	TRBV4-2	TRBJ2-3	NA
CASSISEKEKSIYF	TGTGCCAGCTCGATCTCAGAAAAGGAGAAGTCCATATATTTT	NA	TRBV18	TRBJ1-3	NA
CASSPTGIRYGYTF	TGTGCCAGCAGTCCGACAGGGATTCGGTATGGCTACACCTTC	TRBD1	TRBV25-1	TRBJ1-2	NA
CASSLGRGGYTF	TGTGCCAGCAGTTTGGGCAGGGGTGGCTACACCTTC	NA	TRBV28	TRBJ1-2	once
CASSARDRVNTEAFF	TGTGCCAGCAGCGCGAGGGACAGGGTGAACACTGAAGCTTTCTTT	TRBD1	TRBV7-9	TRBJ1-1	NA
CASSPQGLAGYEQYF	TGTGCCAGCAGCCCCCAGGGGCTAGCGGGGTACGAGCAGTACTTC	TRBD2	TRBV9	TRBJ2-7	NA
CASRTPGQGERALHF	TGTGCCAGCAGGACCCCCGGACAGGGGGAGCGGGCCCTCCACTTT	TRBD1	TRBV6-5	TRBJ1-6	NA
CASSQQGPLRPTFTF	TGCGCCAGCAGCCAGCAGGGTCCCTTACGACCTACTTTCACCTTC	NA	TRBV4-3	TRBJ1-2	NA
CASSLIPTERPSSYEQYF	TGTGCCAGCAGCTTAATCCCCACTGAGCGGCCGAGCTCCTACGAGCAGTACTTC	NA	TRBV7-9	TRBJ2-7	NA
CASSRGPGVYEQYF	TGCGCCAGCAGCCGAGGTCCCGGAGTCTACGAGCAGTACTTC	NA	TRBV4-1	TRBJ2-7	NA
CASSTRTGSPSPLHF	TGTGCCAGTAGTACGAGGACAGGGAGTCCCTCACCCCTCCACTTT	TRBD1	TRBV19	TRBJ1-6	few
CASSFSNPTSGIRSYNEQFF	TGTGCCAGCAGCTTCAGCAACCCTACTAGCGGGATTCGCTCCTACAATGAGCAGTTCTTC	TRBD2	TRBV7-6	TRBJ2-1	once
CASTRLAGGGTGELFF	TGCGCCAGCACCAGACTAGCGGGAGGTGGGACCGGGGAGCTGTTTTTT	TRBD2	TRBV5-1	TRBJ2-2	NA
CASSQVLAGYNEQFF	TGTGCCAGCAGCCAAGTCCTAGCGGGTTACAATGAGCAGTTCTTC	TRBD2	TRBV4-2	TRBJ2-1	NA
CAISERDNHYEQYF	TGTGCCATCAGTGAGAGGGACAACCACTACGAGCAGTACTTC	NA	TRBV10-3	TRBJ2-7	NA
CASSLTSGSRNEQFF	TGTGCCAGCAGCTTAACTAGCGGGAGTCGCAATGAGCAGTTCTTC	TRBD2	TRBV7-3	TRBJ2-1	NA
CASSLDFYEQYF	TGCGCCAGCAGCTTGGACTTCTACGAGCAGTACTTC	NA	TRBV5-1	TRBJ2-7	NA
CASIRGARGCQPQHF	TGTGCCAGCATCCGAGGTGCTAGAGGGTGTCAGCCCCAGCATTTT	NA	TRBV6-4	TRBJ1-5	NA
CASSSETSASSTDTQYF	TGTGCCAGCAGCTCGGAAACTAGCGCCTCTAGCACAGATACGCAGTATTTT	TRBD2	TRBV7-3	TRBJ2-3	NA
CSVEGGTPYEQYF	TGCAGCGTTGAAGGCGGGACCCCCTACGAGCAGTACTTC	NA	TRBV29-1	TRBJ2-7	NA
CASSLVSFGHGDEQFF	TGTGCCAGCAGCTTAGTGTCTTTCGGCCACGGGGATGAGCAGTTCTTC	NA	TRBV7-9	TRBJ2-1	NA
CAISSSGGGSEKLFF	TGTGCCATCAGTTCCTCGGGTGGAGGGAGTGAAAAACTGTTTTTT	NA	TRBV10-3	TRBJ1-4	NA
CASSLEGRGRSPLHF	TGCGCCAGCAGCTTGGAGGGGAGGGGGAGGTCACCCCTCCACTTT	NA	TRBV5-1	TRBJ1-6	once
CASSSRESEQYF	TGCGCCAGCAGCTCACGGGAATCCGAGCAGTACTTC	NA	TRBV4-1	TRBJ2-7	NA